The next 32 T cell receptor beta chains were all read from a single sample in a study of blood T cell repertoires in COVID-19. TCRdb's table, derived via immunoSEQ multiplex PCR, lists solely in-frame clones and lacks some. The table includes around 390,000 clones, approximately 87% detected once. The source material was PBMCs or T cells enriched from blood (not recorded which). These receptors were collected from a woman aged 50 to 60 who had recovered from COVID-19.

The CDR3 sequence is CASSPNEVSYEQYF. CDR3 DNA: TGTGCCAGCAGCCCTAACGAGGTTTCCTACGAGCAGTACTTC. This rearrangement joins TRBV7-3 to TRBJ2-7; D gene unclear. Germline values: CDR1 SGHTA, CDR2 FQGTGA. Trimming took 5 bases from V and 1 from J, leaving 12 bases between them. This CDR3 is built from 14 residues. Full variable domain (rest looked up from reference TRBV7-3 and TRBJ2-7): GAGVSQTPSNKVTEKGKYVELRCDPISGHTALYWYRQSLGQGPEFLIYFQGTGAADDSGLPNDRFFAVRPEGSVSTLKIQRTERGDSAVYLCASSPNEVSYEQYFGPGTRLTVT.

The genes are TRBV2 and TRBJ2-7, with 9 bases matching TRBD1. The CDR3 consists of 11 residues. The V segment lost 11 bases and the J segment 5 bases; nucleotides outside the gene matches: 4. Germline V gene data show CDR1 as SNHLY and CDR2 as FYNNEI. The CDR3 protein is CAGTGWHEQYF. CDR3 bases: TGTGCCGGGACAGGGTGGCACGAGCAGTACTTC.

The chain recombines TRBV5-1 with TRBJ2-2; 7 bases are shared with TRBD2. The ends lost 3 bases at V and 2 bases at J; junction bases unmatched: 7. The CDR3 has 16 residues. Germline V CDR1 and CDR2: SGHRS, YFSETQ. The CDR3 DNA reads as TGCGCCAGCAGCTCGGTCCCGGGGGGTAACACCGGGGAGCTGTTTTTT. It is translated as CASSSVPGGNTGELFF.

This chain uses TRBV11-2 with TRBJ1-6, with 8 positions matching TRBD1. There are 15 residues in the CDR3. V lost 4 bases and J lost 7; bases outside the gene matches: 6. From germline, CDR1 is SGHAT and CDR2 FQNNGV. The CDR3 is CASSYRQGTNSPLHF. The CDR3 coding sequence is TGTGCCAGCAGCTATAGACAGGGGACGAATTCACCCCTCCACTTT.

This clone has just one count. This chain links TRBV7-9 with TRBJ1-2; possibly TRBD1 for D (5 bases). Trimming shortened V by 4 bases and J by 6 bases, and 15 bases separated the two germline ends. The CDR3 consists of 14 residues. Per the germline V gene, CDR1 is SEHNR and CDR2 is FQNEAQ (reference sequence). CDR3 amino acids: CASSSLGGADGYTF. The CDR3 nucleotides are TGTGCCAGCAGCTCCCTGGGAGGGGCGGATGGCTACACCTTC.

The chain employs TRBV6-5 and TRBJ1-4, with 9 bases fitting TRBD1. Trimming took 8 bases from V and 8 from J; bases not matched to a gene: 12. CDR3 length: 15 residues. Looked up from germline, CDR1 is MNHEY and CDR2 is SVGAGI. This CDR3 is CASSSADRGREKLFF. The DNA of the CDR3 is TGTGCCAGCTCTTCCGCGGACAGGGGTAGGGAAAAACTGTTTTTT.

This chain links TRBV12-3 or TRBV12-4 with TRBJ1-1; no reliable D call. The V end lost 3 bases, the J end lost 3 bases, and 8 bases lay between the germline ends. The CDR3 length is 13 residues. As DNA, the CDR3 is TGTGCCAGCAGTTTGGTTCAGTACACTGAAGCTTTCTTT. The encoded protein is CASSLVQYTEAFF.

This chain links TRBV12-3 or TRBV12-4 with TRBJ2-7; TRBD1 matches at 8 bases. V shed 5 bases and J 5 bases; nucleotides not matched to a gene: 5. CDR3 length: 13 residues. For the CDR3, the DNA is TGTGCCAGCAGTGGGACAGGTCGGGACGAGCAGTACTTC. This gives the protein CASSGTGRDEQYF.

This clone was seen only once. The chain carries TRBV6-2 or TRBV6-3 and TRBJ2-7; 9 positions match TRBD1. Germline CDR1 reads MNHEY; CDR2 reads SVGEGT. V dropped 3 bases and J dropped 5; count of bases not matched to a gene: 8. The CDR3 totals 15 residues. For the CDR3, the DNA is TGTGCCAGCAGTTATCAGGACAGGGGCCGAGACGAGCAGTACTTC. This sequence encodes CASSYQDRGRDEQYF.

The J gene is TRBJ1-2, the V gene TRBV4-2; D not resolved. This CDR3 region has 15 residues. Between the trimmed V and J ends, which lost 0 bases and 8 bases, there was a span of 16 bases. Per germline, CDR1 LGHNA and CDR2 YNFKEQ. CDR3: CASSQDVRLWLGYTF. The CDR3 bases are TGTGCCAGCAGCCAAGATGTACGGTTATGGTTGGGCTACACCTTC.

This chain uses TRBV9 with TRBJ1-2, with TRBD1 as a possible D gene (5 bases). The CDR3 extends over 16 amino acids. V shed 2 bases and J shed 1 base, with 15 bases lying between them. Germline V gene data show CDR1 as SGDLS and CDR2 as YYNGEE. CDR3 sequence: CASSVGEGPINYGYTF. The CDR3 DNA follows: TGTGCCAGCAGCGTGGGGGAGGGTCCTATTAACTATGGCTACACCTTC.

The chain uses TRBV19 and TRBJ1-2, with 7 bases that match TRBD1. The CDR3 totals 16 residues. V was clipped by 3 bases and J by 2 bases; unmatched bases: 9. Looked up from germline, CDR1 is LNHDA and CDR2 is SQIVND (reference sequence). The CDR3 nucleotides read TGTGCCAGTAGTATCCTACAGGGGAGGAAAAACTATGGCTACACCTTC. Its protein product is CASSILQGRKNYGYTF.

The chain couples TRBV18 to TRBJ2-5; 11 nucleotides match TRBD1. Trimming cost V 3 bases and J 5 bases; bases outside gene matches: 8. Looked up from germline, CDR1 is KGHSH and CDR2 is LQKENI. The CDR3 extends over 16 amino acids. This CDR3 is CASSPLRTGGYETQYF. DNA of the CDR3: TGTGCCAGCTCACCTCTTCGGACAGGGGGCTATGAGACCCAGTACTTC.

V usage is TRBV6-6 and J usage is TRBJ2-5, with 9 bases fitting TRBD2. CDR3 length equals 13 residues. Per germline, CDR1 MNHNY and CDR2 SVGAGI (reference sequence). Trimming at V came to 7 bases and at J to 5 bases, leaving 5 bases not matched to a gene. DNA for the CDR3: TGTGCCAGCACCCCTAGCGGGGAGGAGACCCAGTACTTC. It is translated as CASTPSGEETQYF.

Remarks on this clone: A read error likely explains this, since a far larger clone differs by one base. This sequence joins TRBV7-9 and TRBJ2-7; the match to TRBD1 covers 11 bases. Germline CDR1 reads SEHNR; CDR2 reads FQNEAQ (reference sequence). Unmatched junction bases numbered 1, after V lost 0 bases and J lost 3 bases. The CDR3 is 15 amino acids. CDR3 protein: CASSLAGTGGYEQYF. The CDR3 nucleotides are TGTGCCAGCAGCTTAGCCGGGACAGGGGGCTACGAGCAGTACTTC.

V is TRBV30 and J is TRBJ2-5; 10 nucleotides align to TRBD2. This CDR3 has 16 amino acids. Germline V gives CDR1 GTSNPN, CDR2 SVGIG (reference sequence). J gave up 2 bases and V 0 bases, and 6 bases lay outside the gene matches. CDR3 bases: TGTGCCTGGAGTGTAAGGACTAGCGGTAGACAAGAGACCCAGTACTTC. Protein: CAWSVRTSGRQETQYF.

This chain uses TRBV5-5 with TRBJ1-2, with unresolved D. Germline loops: CDR1 SGHKS, CDR2 YYEKEE (reference sequence). This CDR3 region has 14 residues. Deletions cut 0 bases from V and 7 bases from J, with 13 bases between. The CDR3 DNA reads TGTGCCAGCAGCTTGGTTGAAGACTGGCTTGGCTACACCTTC. It is translated as CASSLVEDWLGYTF.

The chain uses TRBV27 and TRBJ2-5; perhaps TRBD2 as D (6 bases). Germline V CDR1 and CDR2: MNHEY, SMNVEV (reference sequence). CDR3 length: 14 residues. V was clipped by 2 bases and J by 4 bases, with 11 bases between them. CDR3: CASSLRQGGETQYF. The CDR3 bases are TGTGCCAGCAGTTTAAGGCAGGGAGGAGAGACCCAGTACTTC.

CDR3 region: CSVETGSNTGELFF. In DNA, the CDR3 is TGCAGCGTTGAGACAGGGTCGAACACCGGGGAGCTGTTTTTT. V usage is TRBV29-1 and J usage is TRBJ2-2; 7 bases agree with TRBD1. CDR3 size: 14 residues. Looked up from germline, CDR1 is SQVTM and CDR2 is ANQGSEA. J was trimmed by 0 bases and V by 3 bases; bases with no gene match: 1.

The chain employs TRBV18 and TRBJ2-7; D is unclear. The V end lost 0 bases, the J end lost 0 bases, and 6 bases lay between the germline ends. The CDR3 spans 14 residues. The germline gives CDR1 KGHSH, CDR2 LQKENI. The chain's CDR3 is CASSPPAASYEQYF. The CDR3 DNA reads as TGTGCCAGCTCACCACCCGCGGCCTCCTACGAGCAGTACTTC.

This clone was detected once. The chain is built from TRBV5-5 and TRBJ1-1, with 7 positions matching TRBD1. The V gene end was trimmed by 6 bases and the J gene end by 3 bases; junction bases not matched to a gene: 14. The V gene's germline CDR1 is SGHKS and CDR2 YYEKEE (reference sequence). The CDR3 has 16 amino acids. CDR3 bases: TGTGCCAGCACCTCTATAGGGGGCAGAATTTACACTGAAGCTTTCTTT. This gives the protein CASTSIGGRIYTEAFF.

This chain links TRBV7-8 with TRBJ2-7; tentatively, D is TRBD2 (6 bases). Deletions cut 4 bases from V and 7 bases from J, with 20 bases between. This CDR3 has 15 residues. The germline gives CDR1 SGHVS, CDR2 FQNEAQ. The CDR3 here is CASSSPWGSAGEQYF. The CDR3 nucleotides read TGTGCCAGCAGCTCCCCTTGGGGGTCTGCGGGGGAGCAGTACTTC.

This sequence joins TRBV7-6 and TRBJ1-1, with D unresolved. CDR1 is SGHVS, CDR2 FNYEAQ, per germline. The V and J ends lost 3 bases and 4 bases respectively, with 12 bases between them. CDR3 size: 14 residues. This chain's CDR3 is CASSFDPGSTEAFF. The CDR3, as DNA: TGTGCCAGCAGCTTTGACCCGGGGTCCACTGAAGCTTTCTTT.

This clone is a singleton in its sample. V is TRBV6-5 and J is TRBJ1-4, with no clear D. CDR1 MNHEY and CDR2 SVGAGI come from the germline V gene. V dropped 6 bases and J dropped 0 bases, with 8 bases sitting between them. The CDR3 contains 14 residues. This CDR3 reads CASRPGATNEKLFF. The CDR3, as DNA: TGTGCCAGCAGGCCGGGTGCAACTAATGAAAAACTGTTTTTT.

This clone has only a few counts. The rearrangement links TRBV5-4 to TRBJ1-6, with D unclear. CDR1 and CDR2 (germline): SGHNT, YYREEE (reference sequence). This CDR3 region has 12 residues. Trimming cost V 0 bases and J 13 bases, with 8 bases left between them. In DNA form, the CDR3 reads TGTGCCAGCAGCTTGGACACCTTCCCCCTCCACTTT. Protein sequence: CASSLDTFPLHF.

V gene TRBV5-1 combines with J gene TRBJ2-5, with TRBD2 matching over 8 bases. Germline V lookup: CDR1 SGHRS, CDR2 YFSETQ. The CDR3 is made up of 13 amino acids. With V trimmed by 4 bases and J by 4 bases, 3 bases remained unmatched. The CDR3 region is CASSSGGPETQYF. DNA for the CDR3: TGCGCCAGCAGCAGCGGGGGTCCAGAGACCCAGTACTTC.

The chain joins TRBV2 to TRBJ2-3; TRBD2 agrees at 14 bases. The germline gives CDR1 SNHLY, CDR2 FYNNEI. The V gene end was trimmed by 6 bases and the J gene end by 0 bases; junction bases not matched to a gene: 8. The CDR3 consists of 18 residues. The CDR3 sequence is CASRTSGGDRSSTDTQYF. The CDR3, as DNA: TGTGCCAGCAGGACTAGCGGGGGGGACCGCTCTAGCACAGATACGCAGTATTTT. The complete variable domain, with remaining parts taken from reference TRBV2 and TRBJ2-3, reads EPEVTQTPSHQVTQMGQEVILRCVPISNHLYFYWYRQILGQKVEFLVSFYNNEISEKSEIFDDQFSVERPDGSNFTLKIRSTKLEDSAMYFCASRTSGGDRSSTDTQYFGPGTRLTVL.

V and J are TRBV29-1 and TRBJ2-5; 7 nucleotides line up with TRBD2. There are 13 residues in the CDR3. J was trimmed by 5 bases and V by 2 bases; bases with no gene match: 5. Germline V gives CDR1 SQVTM, CDR2 ANQGSEA. CDR3 nucleotide sequence: TGCAGCGTTGAATCTTGGGGGGGGGAGACCCAGTACTTC. Amino acid sequence: CSVESWGGETQYF.

The CDR3 DNA sequence: TGCGCCAGCAGCCAACCTACTACAGGGTCTGAAGCTTTCTTT. Protein sequence: CASSQPTTGSEAFF. This chain joins TRBV4-1 and TRBJ1-1; maybe TRBD1 (6 bases). V was shortened by 2 bases and J by 6 bases, with 13 bases between the two germline ends. The CDR3 covers 14 residues. Looked up from germline, CDR1 is MGHRA and CDR2 is YSYEKL.

The chain uses TRBV28 and TRBJ2-1, with 9 bases aligning to TRBD2. The trim removed 4 bases at V and 7 bases at J, leaving 8 bases unmatched. This CDR3 is 15 amino acids long. The V gene's germline CDR1 is MDHEN and CDR2 SYDVKM. CDR3: CASSSRAGGLNEQFF. In nucleotides, the CDR3 is TGTGCCAGCAGTTCTAGAGCGGGGGGACTAAATGAGCAGTTCTTC.

This clone was recorded a few times. The CDR3 DNA reads TGTGCCAGCAGCCCCCCTACAGGGATCGGCTACACCTTC. This translates into CASSPPTGIGYTF. The rearrangement uses TRBV7-9 and TRBJ1-2, with a weak D call TRBD1 (6 bases). Deletions cut 5 bases from V and 8 bases from J, with 15 bases between. Germline CDR1 reads SEHNR; CDR2 reads FQNEAQ (reference sequence). The CDR3 loop spans 13 amino acids.

This chain uses TRBV4-2 with TRBJ1-3, with 8 bases aligning to TRBD1. This CDR3 has 15 amino acids. Trimming at V came to 1 base and at J to 6 bases, leaving 5 bases not matched to a gene. In germline, CDR1 is LGHNA, CDR2 YNFKEQ. The CDR3 coding sequence is TGTGCCAGCAGCCAAGCCGGACAGGGCGAAAACACCATATATTTT. This sequence encodes CASSQAGQGENTIYF.